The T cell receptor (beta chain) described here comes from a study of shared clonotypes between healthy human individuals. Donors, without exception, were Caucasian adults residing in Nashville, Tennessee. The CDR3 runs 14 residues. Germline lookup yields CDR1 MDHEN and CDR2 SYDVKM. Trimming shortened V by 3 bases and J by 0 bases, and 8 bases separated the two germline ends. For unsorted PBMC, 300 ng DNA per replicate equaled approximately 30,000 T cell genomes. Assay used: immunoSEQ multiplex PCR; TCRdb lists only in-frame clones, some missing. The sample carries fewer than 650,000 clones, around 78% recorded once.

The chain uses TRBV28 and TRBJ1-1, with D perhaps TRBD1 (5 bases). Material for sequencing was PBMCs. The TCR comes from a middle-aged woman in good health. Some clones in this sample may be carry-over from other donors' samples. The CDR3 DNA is TGTGCCAGCAGTTTGCGACAGATGAACACTGAAGCTTTCTTT. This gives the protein CASSLRQMNTEAFF. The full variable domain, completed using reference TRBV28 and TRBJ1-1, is DVKVTQSSRYLVKRTGEKVFLECVQDMDHENMFWYRQDPGLGLRLIYFSYDVKMKEKGDIPEGYSVSREKKERFSLILESASTNQTSMYLCASSLRQMNTEAFFGQGTRLTVV.